A selection of T cell receptor beta chains follows, all from one sample in a study of blood T cell repertoires in COVID-19. The method was immunoSEQ multiplex PCR; TCRdb's version includes in-frame clones alone and lacks a portion of them. Seen here are over 100,000 clones, approximately 89% observed once, and the top ten hold about 9.4%. Sequencing was performed on peripheral blood. Receptors were obtained from a man aged 45-65 years with acute or convalescent COVID-19. Each CDR3 is given with its conserved first and last residue. The order of the fields is CDR3 protein, J gene, V gene.

CASSVNAGTEAFF | TRBJ1-1 | TRBV5-1
CAISESVSNQPQHF | TRBJ1-5 | TRBV10-3
CASSYLYQGGYGYTF | TRBJ1-2 | TRBV6-5
CATSRAQGAGNTIYF | TRBJ1-3 | TRBV15
CASSLAGQGEGYTF | TRBJ1-2 | TRBV5-1
CASRPGTGGAFF | TRBJ1-1 | TRBV7-9
CASSEHRGQGETQYF | TRBJ2-5 | TRBV28
CASRPEDRNYGYTF | TRBJ1-2 | TRBV4-1
CASSLSEYGYTF | TRBJ1-2 | TRBV11-2
CASLTTLQGRYEQFF | TRBJ2-1 | TRBV6-6
CASSFLGLDTQYF | TRBJ2-3 | TRBV7-9
CASSHSAGRFSSYNEQFF | TRBJ2-1 | TRBV6-6
CASSLWAGGEAFF | TRBJ1-1 | TRBV7-2
CASSLTGEYQPQHF | TRBJ1-5 | TRBV28
CASSSGQSTDTQYF | TRBJ2-3 | TRBV11-2
CASSPRGRSETQYF | TRBJ2-5 | TRBV28
CASSDRYFNEQFF | TRBJ2-1 | TRBV6-1
CARKVDRRTDTQYF | TRBJ2-3 | TRBV2
CASSATGTAEAFF | TRBJ1-1 | TRBV9
CASSNPGRGGYTF | TRBJ1-2 | TRBV21-1
CASSRTGTDSDTQYF | TRBJ2-3 | TRBV3-1/TRBV3-2
CASSRDRDGYTF | TRBJ1-2 | TRBV9